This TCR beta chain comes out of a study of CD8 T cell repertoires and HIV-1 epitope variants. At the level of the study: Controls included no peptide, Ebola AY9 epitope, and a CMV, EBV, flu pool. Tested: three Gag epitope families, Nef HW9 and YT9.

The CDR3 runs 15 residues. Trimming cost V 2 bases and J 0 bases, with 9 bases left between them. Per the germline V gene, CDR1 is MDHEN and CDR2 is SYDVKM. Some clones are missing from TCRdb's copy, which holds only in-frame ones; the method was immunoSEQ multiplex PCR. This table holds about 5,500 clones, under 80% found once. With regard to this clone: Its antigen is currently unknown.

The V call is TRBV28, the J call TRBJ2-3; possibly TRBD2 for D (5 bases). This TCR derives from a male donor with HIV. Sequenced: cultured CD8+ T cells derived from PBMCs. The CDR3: CASSLGAVSTDTQYF. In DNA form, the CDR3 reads TGTGCCAGCAGTTTAGGAGCGGTAAGCACAGATACGCAGTATTTT.